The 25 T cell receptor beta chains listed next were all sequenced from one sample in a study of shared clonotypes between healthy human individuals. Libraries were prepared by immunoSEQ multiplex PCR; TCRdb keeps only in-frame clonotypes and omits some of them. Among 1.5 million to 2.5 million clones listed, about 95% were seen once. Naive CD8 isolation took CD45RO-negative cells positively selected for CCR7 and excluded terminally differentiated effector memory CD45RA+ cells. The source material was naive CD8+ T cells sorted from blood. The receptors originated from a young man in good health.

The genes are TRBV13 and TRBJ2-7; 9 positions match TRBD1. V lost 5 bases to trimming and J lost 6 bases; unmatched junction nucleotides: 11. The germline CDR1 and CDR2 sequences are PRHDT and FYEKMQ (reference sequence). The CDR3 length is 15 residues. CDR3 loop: CASSPAGTGSIEQYF. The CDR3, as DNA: TGTGCCAGCAGCCCTGCCGGGACAGGGTCGATCGAGCAGTACTTC.

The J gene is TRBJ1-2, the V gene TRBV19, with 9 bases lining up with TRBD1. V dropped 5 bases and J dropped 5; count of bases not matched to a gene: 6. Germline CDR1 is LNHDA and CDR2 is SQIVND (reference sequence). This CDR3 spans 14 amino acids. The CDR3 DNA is TGTGCCAGTAGTGCCGGGACAGGGTCTTATGGCTACACCTTC. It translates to CASSAGTGSYGYTF. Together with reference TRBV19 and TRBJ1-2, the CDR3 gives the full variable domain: DGGITQSPKYLFRKEGQNVTLSCEQNLNHDAMYWYRQDPGQGLRLIYYSQIVNDFQKGDIAEGYSVSREKKESFPLTVTSAQKNPTAFYLCASSAGTGSYGYTFGSGTRLTVV.

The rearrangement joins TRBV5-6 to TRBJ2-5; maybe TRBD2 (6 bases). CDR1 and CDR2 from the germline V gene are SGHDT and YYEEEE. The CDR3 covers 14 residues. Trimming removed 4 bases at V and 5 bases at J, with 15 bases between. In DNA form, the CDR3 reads TGTGCCAGCAGCCATGGGACCGGAGGGGAGACCCAGTACTTC. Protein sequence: CASSHGTGGETQYF.

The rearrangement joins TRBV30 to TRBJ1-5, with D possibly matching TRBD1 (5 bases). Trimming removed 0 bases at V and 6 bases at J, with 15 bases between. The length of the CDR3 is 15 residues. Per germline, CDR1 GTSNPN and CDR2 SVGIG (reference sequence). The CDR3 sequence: CAWSVAGRNGQPQHF. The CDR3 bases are TGTGCCTGGAGTGTAGCGGGGCGAAACGGTCAGCCCCAGCATTTT.

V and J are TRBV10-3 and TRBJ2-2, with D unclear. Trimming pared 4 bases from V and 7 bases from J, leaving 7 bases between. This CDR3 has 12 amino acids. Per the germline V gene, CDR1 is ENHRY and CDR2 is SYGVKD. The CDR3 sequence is CAISGWDGELFF. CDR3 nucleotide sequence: TGTGCCATCAGTGGATGGGACGGGGAGCTGTTTTTT.

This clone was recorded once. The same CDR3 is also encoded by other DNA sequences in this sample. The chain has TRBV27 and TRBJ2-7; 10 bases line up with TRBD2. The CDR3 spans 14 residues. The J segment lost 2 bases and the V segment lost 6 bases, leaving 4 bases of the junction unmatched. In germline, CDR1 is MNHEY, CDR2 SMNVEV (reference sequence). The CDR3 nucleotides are TGTGCCAGCAGGGTAGCGGGAGGAACCTACGAGCAGTACTTC. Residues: CASRVAGGTYEQYF.

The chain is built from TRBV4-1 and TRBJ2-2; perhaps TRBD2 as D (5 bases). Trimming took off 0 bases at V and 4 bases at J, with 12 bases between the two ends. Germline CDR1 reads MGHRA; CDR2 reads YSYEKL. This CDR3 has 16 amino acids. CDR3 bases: TGCGCCAGCAGCCAAGATAGAGGGTGGGCCACCGGGGAGCTGTTTTTT. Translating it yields CASSQDRGWATGELFF.

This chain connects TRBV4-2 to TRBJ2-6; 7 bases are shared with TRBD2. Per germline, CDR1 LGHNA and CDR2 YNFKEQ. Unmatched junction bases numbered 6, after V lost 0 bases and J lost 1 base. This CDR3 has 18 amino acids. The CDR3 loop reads CASSQEGGGTSGANVLTF. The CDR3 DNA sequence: TGTGCCAGCAGCCAAGAAGGCGGGGGAACTTCTGGGGCCAACGTCCTGACTTTC.

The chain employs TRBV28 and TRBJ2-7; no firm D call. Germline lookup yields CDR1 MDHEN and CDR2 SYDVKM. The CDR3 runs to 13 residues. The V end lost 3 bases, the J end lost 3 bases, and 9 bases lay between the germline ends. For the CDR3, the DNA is TGTGCCAGCAGTTTTGGCCCGGTCTACGAGCAGTACTTC. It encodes CASSFGPVYEQYF.

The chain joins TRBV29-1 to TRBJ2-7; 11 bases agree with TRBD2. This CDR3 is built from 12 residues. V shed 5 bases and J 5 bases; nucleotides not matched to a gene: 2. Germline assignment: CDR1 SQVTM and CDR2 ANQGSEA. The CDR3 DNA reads TGCAGCGTTATAGCGGGAGGGAACGAGCAGTACTTC. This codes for CSVIAGGNEQYF.

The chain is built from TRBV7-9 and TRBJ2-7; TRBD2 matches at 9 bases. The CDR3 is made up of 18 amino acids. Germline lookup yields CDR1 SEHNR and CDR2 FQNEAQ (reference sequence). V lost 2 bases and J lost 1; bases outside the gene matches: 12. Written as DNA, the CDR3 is TGTGCCAGCAGCTTATTAGGCGGGAGGGCCGAATCATCCTACGAGCAGTACTTC. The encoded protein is CASSLLGGRAESSYEQYF.

The DNA of the CDR3 is TGTGCCAGTAGTGTTACGACAGGGTGGGAGACCCAGTACTTC. It is translated as CASSVTTGWETQYF. This chain joins TRBV19 and TRBJ2-5; 7 bases map to TRBD1. Germline CDR1 is LNHDA and CDR2 is SQIVND (reference sequence). The V gene end was trimmed by 5 bases and the J gene end by 5 bases; junction bases not matched to a gene: 8. This CDR3 contains 14 residues.

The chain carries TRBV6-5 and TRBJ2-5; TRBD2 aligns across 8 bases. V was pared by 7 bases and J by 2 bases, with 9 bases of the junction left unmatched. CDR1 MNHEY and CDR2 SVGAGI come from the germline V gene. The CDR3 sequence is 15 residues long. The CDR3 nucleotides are TGTGCCAGCAACCCCCTCAGCGGGGGACAAGAGACCCAGTACTTC. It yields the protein CASNPLSGGQETQYF.

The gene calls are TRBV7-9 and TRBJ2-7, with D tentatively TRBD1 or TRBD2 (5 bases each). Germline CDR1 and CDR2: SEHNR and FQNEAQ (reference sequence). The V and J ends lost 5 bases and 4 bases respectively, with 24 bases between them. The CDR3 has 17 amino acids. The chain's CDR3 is CASSVAAPPMGPYEQYF. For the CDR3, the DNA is TGTGCCAGCAGCGTGGCTGCCCCTCCTATGGGACCATACGAGCAGTACTTC.

The CDR3 nucleotides are TGTGCCAGCAGCTGGGGGACGAAAGGAGAGACCCAGTACTTC. It codes for CASSWGTKGETQYF. The chain is built from TRBV5-4 and TRBJ2-5; possibly TRBD1 or TRBD2 for D (5 bases each). The CDR3 covers 14 residues. V dropped 3 bases and J dropped 4 bases, with 13 bases sitting between them. CDR1 and CDR2 from the germline V gene are SGHNT and YYREEE (reference sequence).

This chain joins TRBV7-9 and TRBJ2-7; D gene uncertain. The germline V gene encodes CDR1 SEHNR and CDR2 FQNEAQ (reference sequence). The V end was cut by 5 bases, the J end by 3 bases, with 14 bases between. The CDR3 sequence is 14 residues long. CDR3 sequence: CASSPGRNLYEQYF. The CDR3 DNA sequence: TGTGCCAGCAGCCCGGGCAGGAACCTCTACGAGCAGTACTTC.

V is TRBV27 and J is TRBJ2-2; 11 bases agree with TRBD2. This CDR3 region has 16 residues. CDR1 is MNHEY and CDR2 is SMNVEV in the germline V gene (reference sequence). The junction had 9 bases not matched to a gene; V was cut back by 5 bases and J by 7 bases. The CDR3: CASSPIAGGPGGELFF. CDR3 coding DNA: TGTGCCAGCAGTCCTATAGCGGGGGGGCCGGGCGGGGAGCTGTTTTTT.

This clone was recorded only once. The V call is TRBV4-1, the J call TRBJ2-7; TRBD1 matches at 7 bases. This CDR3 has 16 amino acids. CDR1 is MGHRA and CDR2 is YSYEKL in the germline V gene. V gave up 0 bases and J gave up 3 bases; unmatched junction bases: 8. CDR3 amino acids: CASSQDWKGALYEQYF. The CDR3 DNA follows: TGCGCCAGCAGCCAAGATTGGAAGGGGGCTCTCTACGAGCAGTACTTC.

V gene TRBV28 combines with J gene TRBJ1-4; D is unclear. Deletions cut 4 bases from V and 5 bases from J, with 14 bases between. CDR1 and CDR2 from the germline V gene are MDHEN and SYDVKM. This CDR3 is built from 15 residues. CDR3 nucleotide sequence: TGTGCCAGCAGTTCCGAGTCGGGTCGAAATGAAAAACTGTTTTTT. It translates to CASSSESGRNEKLFF.

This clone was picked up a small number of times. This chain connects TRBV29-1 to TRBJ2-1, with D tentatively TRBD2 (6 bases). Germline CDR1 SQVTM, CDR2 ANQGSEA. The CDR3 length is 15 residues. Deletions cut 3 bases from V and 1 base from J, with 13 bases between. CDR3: CSVDLRGGSYNEQFF. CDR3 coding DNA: TGCAGCGTTGACTTGCGGGGAGGATCCTACAATGAGCAGTTCTTC.

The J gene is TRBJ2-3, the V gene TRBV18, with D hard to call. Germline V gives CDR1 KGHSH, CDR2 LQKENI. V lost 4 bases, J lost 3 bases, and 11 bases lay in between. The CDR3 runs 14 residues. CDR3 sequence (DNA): TGTGCCAGCTCACTATACGGGCCTACAGATACGCAGTATTTT. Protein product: CASSLYGPTDTQYF. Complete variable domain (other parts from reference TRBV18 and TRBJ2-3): NAGVMQNPRHLVRRRGQEARLRCSPMKGHSHVYWYRQLPEEGLKFMVYLQKENIIDESGMPKERFSAEFPKEGPSILRIQQVVRGDSAAYFCASSLYGPTDTQYFGPGTRLTVL.

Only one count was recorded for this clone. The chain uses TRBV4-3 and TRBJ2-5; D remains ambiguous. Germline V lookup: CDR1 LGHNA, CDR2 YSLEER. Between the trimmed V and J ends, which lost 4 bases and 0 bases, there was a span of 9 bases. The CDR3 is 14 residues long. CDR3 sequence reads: CASSRDAYQETQYF. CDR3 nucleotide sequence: TGCGCCAGCAGCCGAGATGCTTACCAAGAGACCCAGTACTTC.

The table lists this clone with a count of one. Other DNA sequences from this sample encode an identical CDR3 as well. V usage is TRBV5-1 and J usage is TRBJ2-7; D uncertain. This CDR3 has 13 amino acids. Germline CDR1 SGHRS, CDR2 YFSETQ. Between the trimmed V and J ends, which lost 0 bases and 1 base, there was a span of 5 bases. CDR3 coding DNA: TGCGCCAGCAGCTTGGGACAATCCTACGAGCAGTACTTC. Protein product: CASSLGQSYEQYF.

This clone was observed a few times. Here the CDR3 DNA reads TGCGCCAGCAGCTTGGCGGGCGGGAGGGCCTACGAGCAGTACTTC. This translates into CASSLAGGRAYEQYF. The gene calls are TRBV5-1 and TRBJ2-7, with 9 positions matching TRBD2. The CDR3 is 15 residues long. CDR1 and CDR2 from the germline V gene are SGHRS and YFSETQ. The ends lost 0 bases at V and 2 bases at J; junction bases unmatched: 3. The full variable domain, completed using reference TRBV5-1 and TRBJ2-7, is KAGVTQTPRYLIKTRGQQVTLSCSPISGHRSVSWYQQTPGQGLQFLFEYFSETQRNKGNFPGRFSGRQFSNSRSEMNVSTLELGDSALYLCASSLAGGRAYEQYFGPGTRLTVT.

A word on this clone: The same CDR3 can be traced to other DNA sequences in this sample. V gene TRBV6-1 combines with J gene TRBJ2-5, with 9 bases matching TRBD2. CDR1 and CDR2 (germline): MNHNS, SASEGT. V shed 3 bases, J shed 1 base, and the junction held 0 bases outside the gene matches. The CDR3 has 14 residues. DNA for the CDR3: TGTGCCAGCAGTGAGCGGGAGGGCCAAGAGACCCAGTACTTC. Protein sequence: CASSEREGQETQYF.